Sequencing of this TCR beta chain was carried out in a study of TIL therapy for anti-PD-1-resistant metastatic lung cancer. The V end lost 3 bases, the J end lost 0 bases, and 15 bases lay between the germline ends. CDR3 length: 17 amino acids. Germline CDR1 SGHTA, CDR2 FQGNSA. This was the immunoSEQ v3 assay. Clones were read by immunoSEQ multiplex PCR, and TCRdb kept only the in-frame ones, dropping some. Of about 17,000 clones in the sample, 83% were seen once. Noted time point: pre-treatment sample, taken before nivolumab and TIL therapy. The chain couples TRBV7-2 to TRBJ1-3, with D possibly matching TRBD1 (5 bases). Specimen: blood, collected at baseline. This sequence was found in a person aged 25 to 80 with non-small cell lung cancer. The CDR3 nucleotides are TGTGCCAGCAGCTTGGGGCAGGGCCTTCCCTCTGGAAACACCATATATTTT. This codes for CASSLGQGLPSGNTIYF.